The rows below give T cell receptor beta chains drawn from one sample of a study of cytomegalovirus exposure and HLA in healthy donors. TCRdb keeps only in-frame clones here, not all; method: immunoSEQ multiplex PCR. The sample consists of about 68,000 clones, 70% to 90% of them appearing once. The sequencing sample was made of PBMCs. The receptor set was obtained from a human donor in good health. Both conserved end residues are part of each CDR3. D genes are given only for firm matches. Rows may omit the clone size; those that give it use once, few, many or a size class.

J	V	D	size	CDR3	DNA
TRBJ1-3	TRBV7-2	.	.	CASSLAGTTGNTIYF	TGTGCCAGCAGCTTAGCCGGGACAACTGGAAACACCATATATTTT
TRBJ2-2	TRBV18	.	.	CASSPANTNTGELFF	TGTGCCAGCTCACCAGCGAATACGAACACCGGGGAGCTGTTTTTT
TRBJ2-3	TRBV11-2	.	once	CASSIYLGGTTDTQYF	TGTGCCAGCAGCATCTACCTGGGGGGAACCACAGATACGCAGTATTTT
TRBJ2-3	TRBV7-9	TRBD1	.	CASSLTGGSTDTQYF	TGTGCCAGCAGCTTAACAGGGGGTAGCACAGATACGCAGTATTTT
TRBJ1-2	TRBV2	.	.	CASSGRDGYYGYTF	TGTGCCAGCAGTGGGAGGGACGGCTACTATGGCTACACCTTC
TRBJ1-4	TRBV2	.	.	CASGMTGGKEKLFF	TGTGCCAGCGGAATGACAGGCGGAAAGGAAAAACTGTTTTTT
TRBJ2-7	TRBV28	.	.	CACQGGLSYEQYF	TGTGCCTGCCAGGGGGGCCTCTCCTACGAGCAGTACTTC
TRBJ1-2	TRBV7-3	TRBD1	.	CASSLDRVHGYTF	TGTGCCAGCAGCTTAGACAGGGTGCATGGCTACACCTTC
TRBJ2-2	TRBV11-1	TRBD2	.	CASSLKLAGVSDTGELFF	TGTGCCAGCAGCTTAAAACTAGCGGGGGTCTCCGACACCGGGGAGCTGTTTTTT
TRBJ2-3	TRBV28	TRBD1	.	CASTTGQGWSDTQYF	TGTGCCAGCACTACGGGACAGGGCTGGTCAGATACGCAGTATTTT
TRBJ1-2	TRBV5-1	.	.	CASSLNKGQGYGYTF	TGCGCCAGCAGCTTGAACAAGGGCCAGGGCTATGGCTACACCTTC
TRBJ2-7	TRBV28	.	.	CASKPLSSGGYEQYF	TGTGCCAGCAAACCCCTATCATCCGGGGGCTACGAGCAGTACTTC
TRBJ1-2	TRBV11-2	.	.	CASSLAQGADGYTF	TGTGCCAGCAGCTTAGCACAGGGTGCCGATGGCTACACCTTC
TRBJ1-1	TRBV19	TRBD1	.	CASRQIPTGTANTEAFF	TGTGCCAGTAGACAAATTCCTACCGGGACAGCAAACACTGAAGCTTTCTTT
TRBJ2-1	TRBV28	TRBD2	.	CASSSWTSGDYNEQFF	TGTGCCAGCAGTTCTTGGACTAGCGGGGACTACAATGAGCAGTTCTTC
TRBJ1-1	TRBV5-4	.	.	CASSPLRGTEAFF	TGTGCCAGCAGCCCCCTTAGGGGCACTGAAGCTTTCTTT
TRBJ1-2	TRBV5-1	.	.	CASSPSRSGRNYGYTF	TGCGCCAGCAGCCCGAGCCGTTCGGGGAGGAACTATGGCTACACCTTC
TRBJ1-2	TRBV11-2	.	.	CASSSPRRPTNYGYTF	TGTGCCAGCAGCTCCCCCAGGAGGCCAACTAACTATGGCTACACCTTC
TRBJ2-3	TRBV5-4	.	.	CASSRVADTQYF	TGTGCCAGCAGCCGAGTGGCAGATACGCAGTATTTT
TRBJ1-4	TRBV6-5	.	.	CASSLEGTNEKLFF	TGTGCCAGCAGTTTGGAGGGGACTAATGAAAAACTGTTTTTT
TRBJ1-2	TRBV6-1	.	.	CASQPPGYGYPF	TGTGCCAGCCAACCTCCGGGGTATGGCTACCCCTTC
TRBJ2-1	TRBV10-2	.	few	CASSATGIHEQFF	TGCGCCAGCAGCGCCACAGGGATTCATGAGCAGTTCTTC
TRBJ2-3	TRBV27	.	.	CASSLGLRDTQYF	TGTGCCAGCAGTTTAGGTTTGAGAGATACGCAGTATTTT
TRBJ2-3	TRBV25-1	TRBD2	.	CASSGTSGGRGDTQYF	TGTGCCAGCAGTGGGACTAGCGGGGGACGCGGGGATACGCAGTATTTT
TRBJ2-5	TRBV28	TRBD2	few	CASRPGGQETQYF	TGTGCCAGCAGACCGGGGGGTCAAGAGACCCAGTACTTC
TRBJ2-7	TRBV7-2	TRBD1	.	CASSQRTGGGEQYF	TGTGCCAGCAGCCAACGGACAGGGGGAGGTGAGCAGTACTTC
TRBJ1-5	TRBV29-1	.	.	CSVGDSGQPQHF	TGCAGCGTTGGGGACTCGGGTCAGCCCCAGCATTTT
TRBJ2-7	TRBV6-1	TRBD1	.	CASSEGQGREQYF	TGTGCCAGCAGTGAAGGACAGGGACGCGAGCAGTACTTC
TRBJ2-5	TRBV7-9	.	.	CASSLTDQETQYF	TGTGCCAGCAGCTTAACAGACCAAGAGACCCAGTACTTC
TRBJ1-3	TRBV4-1	.	.	CASSQEGTSSSGNTIYF	TGCGCCAGCAGCCAAGAGGGCACCTCGAGCTCTGGAAACACCATATATTTT
TRBJ2-1	TRBV7-3	TRBD2	once	CASSPGTRGYNEQFF	TGTGCCAGCAGCCCCGGGACTAGAGGTTACAATGAGCAGTTCTTC
TRBJ2-7	TRBV18	TRBD1	.	CASSPGTGGYEQYF	TGTGCCAGCTCACCCGGGACAGGGGGATACGAGCAGTACTTC
TRBJ2-3	TRBV28	TRBD2	.	CASSPGGAGYF	TGTGCCAGCAGTCCGGGGGGGGCTGGGTATTTT
TRBJ2-5	TRBV15	TRBD2	.	CATSRHPSGGVETQYF	TGTGCCACCAGCAGGCACCCTAGCGGGGGAGTGGAGACCCAGTACTTC
TRBJ1-6	TRBV5-1	.	.	CASSLNSGTSSPLHF	TGCGCCAGCAGCTTGAATTCCGGTACTTCGTCACCCCTCCACTTT
TRBJ2-1	TRBV7-9	TRBD2	.	CASSFLGLAGEHEQFF	TGTGCCAGCAGCTTTCTGGGGTTAGCGGGGGAACATGAGCAGTTCTTC
TRBJ2-5	TRBV18	TRBD1	.	CASSPDRGLETQYF	TGTGCCAGCTCACCAGACAGGGGGCTCGAGACCCAGTACTTC
TRBJ1-3	TRBV2	.	.	CASSVPAQGSSGNTIYF	TGTGCCAGCAGTGTGCCAGCGCAGGGGAGCTCTGGAAACACCATATATTTT
TRBJ1-1	TRBV5-1	.	.	CASSLGTGTGGTEAFF	TGCGCCAGCAGCTTGGGAACAGGGACCGGCGGCACTGAAGCTTTCTTT
TRBJ2-7	TRBV5-4	.	.	CASSTQSGLTSYEQYF	TGTGCCAGCAGCACCCAATCGGGTTTAACTTCCTACGAGCAGTACTTC
TRBJ1-4	TRBV2	.	.	CASSDPGSFNEKLFF	TGTGCCAGCAGCGATCCGGGGTCATTTAATGAAAAACTGTTTTTT
TRBJ2-7	TRBV6-5	TRBD2	.	CASSLTSGVYEQYF	TGTGCCAGCAGCCTAACTAGCGGGGTCTACGAGCAGTACTTC
TRBJ2-5	TRBV6-1	TRBD2	.	CATTVVGGQETQYF	TGTGCCACCACAGTTGTGGGGGGGCAAGAGACCCAGTACTTC
TRBJ2-3	TRBV28	TRBD2	.	CASRIRAGGQDTQYF	TGTGCCAGCAGAATCAGAGCGGGGGGCCAAGATACGCAGTATTTT
TRBJ1-4	TRBV9	.	.	CASSVTPGVGEKLFF	TGTGCCAGCAGCGTAACGCCCGGGGTTGGAGAAAAACTGTTTTTT
TRBJ2-7	TRBV5-4	.	.	CASSYGQSYEQYF	TGTGCCAGCAGCTATGGACAGTCTTACGAGCAGTACTTC
TRBJ2-3	TRBV2	.	.	CASSEWHPTDTQYF	TGTGCCAGCAGTGAATGGCACCCCACAGATACGCAGTATTTT
TRBJ1-3	TRBV6-1	.	few	CASSEGNWEVNSGNTIYF	TGTGCCAGCAGTGAGGGCAACTGGGAGGTAAACTCTGGAAACACCATATATTTT
TRBJ2-7	TRBV7-3	.	.	CASSLSLGRSYEQYF	TGTGCCAGCAGCTTATCGTTGGGCAGATCCTACGAGCAGTACTTC
TRBJ1-2	TRBV19	TRBD1	once	CASSWTGRGYTF	TGTGCCAGTAGTTGGACAGGGCGGGGCTACACCTTC
TRBJ2-3	TRBV11-3	.	.	CASSPGRGYTDTQYF	TGTGCCAGCAGCCCGGGGCGGGGCTACACAGATACGCAGTATTTT
TRBJ1-1	TRBV27	.	.	CASSLRGPNTEAFF	TGTGCCAGCAGCCTCAGGGGACCCAACACTGAAGCTTTCTTT
TRBJ2-7	TRBV28	.	.	CASSLGWVGAHYYEQYF	TGTGCCAGCAGTTTAGGGTGGGTAGGTGCCCACTACTACGAGCAGTACTTC
TRBJ1-2	TRBV9	.	.	CASSVNSLNYGYTF	TGTGCCAGCAGCGTAAATTCACTGAACTATGGCTACACCTTC
TRBJ1-5	TRBV9	.	once	CAICEPQHF	TGTGCCATCTGTGAGCCCCAGCATTTT
TRBJ2-1	TRBV7-8	TRBD2	.	CASSWGAAGAYNEQFF	TGTGCCAGCAGCTGGGGTGCGGCGGGAGCCTACAATGAGCAGTTCTTC
TRBJ2-3	TRBV5-4	.	.	CASSFRDTDTQYF	TGTGCCAGCAGCTTCCGAGACACAGATACGCAGTATTTT
TRBJ2-1	TRBV5-4	TRBD2	.	CASSLARAGGYNEQFF	TGTGCCAGCAGCTTGGCCCGAGCGGGGGGGTACAATGAGCAGTTCTTC
TRBJ1-2	TRBV15	TRBD1	once	CATSRDIGIGQGGLF	TGTGCCACCAGCAGAGATATTGGGATCGGACAGGGGGGCCTCTTC
TRBJ2-7	TRBV6-1	.	.	CASSEGGTYEQYF	TGTGCCAGCAGTGAGGGGGGTACCTACGAGCAGTACTTC